This T cell receptor (beta chain) was profiled in a study of blood T cell repertoires in COVID-19. Looking at the study overall: Samples came from the United States, Italy and Spain, spanning acute and convalescent COVID-19. The cDNA or gDNA used as material had been derived from T cells, B-cell-depleted T cells, or PBMCs.

Per the germline V gene, CDR1 is LNHNV and CDR2 is YYDKDF (reference sequence). V lost 0 bases and J lost 4, with 10 bases in between. The CDR3 contains 14 residues. Methods used by the authors: From reference gene primer amplification, estimates of nucleated cell counts were derived. Measured with immunoSEQ multiplex PCR; TCRdb has only the in-frame clones, and not every one. For V, J and clone size, that table is used; D and trimming come from the DNA. There are fewer than 250,000 clones in the sample; around four fifths occur only once, and approximately 6.3% lies in the top ten. The receptor was derived from a woman in her sixties or seventies with active or convalescent COVID-19. This chain joins TRBV15 and TRBJ2-7; D perhaps matches TRBD1 (6 bases). The specimen sequenced was peripheral blood. The CDR3 here is CATSRDKGEYEQYF. The CDR3 region has the DNA TGTGCCACCAGCAGAGACAAGGGGGAATACGAGCAGTACTTC.